This is a list of T cell receptor beta chains from one sample in a study of T cells after yellow fever vaccination. TCRdb itself ran the 5' RACE reads through MiXCR, one entry per CDR3 protein. The profile covers 300,000 to 350,000 distinct CDR3 sequences, with roughly 8.6% appearing a single time and roughly a sixth taken by the ten largest. The specimen was PBMCs, collected around 45 days after the first yellow fever vaccination. The receptor source for this set is a young man who received the YFV17D yellow fever vaccine. Each CDR3 is given with its conserved first and last residue. Each record gives: J gene, CDR3 length, clone size, D gene, V gene, CDR3 protein, CDR3 DNA. D genes are given only for firm matches. Not all rows give a size; the values are once, few, many and, for expanded clones, a class.

TRBJ2-5 | 14 | many | NA | TRBV11-2 | CASTPRGSGETQYF | TGTGCCAGCACCCCCCGGGGGTCGGGCGAGACCCAGTACTTC
TRBJ1-2 | 13 | NA | TRBD1 | TRBV5-6 | CASSTRQGDGYTF | TGTGCCAGCAGCACTCGACAGGGAGATGGCTACACCTTC
TRBJ2-3 | 12 | NA | NA | TRBV20-1 | CSARDRPGTQYF | TGCAGTGCTAGAGATCGGCCAGGTACGCAGTATTTT
TRBJ2-5 | 14 | NA | NA | TRBV10-3 | CAISSQQGQETQYF | TGTGCCATCAGTTCGCAACAGGGCCAAGAGACCCAGTACTTC
TRBJ2-5 | 15 | NA | TRBD2 | TRBV9 | CASSVSSAGAGTQYF | TGTGCCAGCAGCGTCTCCTCAGCGGGGGCGGGAACCCAGTACTTC
TRBJ1-6 | 13 | many | NA | TRBV18 | CASSPPGGSALHF | TGTGCCAGCTCACCACCGGGGGGGTCGGCCCTCCACTTT
TRBJ2-5 | 15 | NA | TRBD1 | TRBV5-1 | CASSTGQANQETKYF | TGCGCCAGCAGCACGGGACAGGCGAACCAAGAGACCAAGTACTTC
TRBJ1-2 | 13 | NA | TRBD1 | TRBV6-1 | CASNSGQNYGYTF | TGTGCCAGCAACTCGGGACAGAACTATGGCTACACCTTC
TRBJ1-5 | 15 | few | NA | TRBV4-3 | CASSRFPGSNQPQHF | TGCGCCAGCAGCCGCTTTCCGGGAAGCAATCAGCCCCAGCATTTT
TRBJ2-3 | 15 | NA | TRBD2 | TRBV7-9 | CASSKLAGPGDTQYF | TGTGCCAGCAGCAAGTTAGCGGGTCCCGGGGATACGCAGTATTTT
TRBJ1-1 | 14 | NA | TRBD1 | TRBV12-3/TRBV12-4 | CASRTGTGGTEAFF | TGTGCCAGCAGAACCGGGACAGGGGGGACTGAAGCTTTCTTT
TRBJ1-4 | 14 | NA | NA | TRBV2 | CASGRDTTNEKLFF | TGTGCCAGCGGGAGGGACACAACTAATGAAAAACTGTTTTTT
TRBJ1-1 | 13 | many | TRBD1 | TRBV7-9 | CASSGRGPLEAFF | TGTGCCAGCAGCGGCAGGGGGCCCCTTGAAGCTTTCTTT
TRBJ2-5 | 15 | few | NA | TRBV7-9 | CASPKNASEGETQYF | TGTGCCAGCCCGAAAAATGCCTCCGAGGGAGAGACCCAGTACTTC
TRBJ2-3 | 12 | NA | NA | TRBV5-1 | CASSLQHETQYF | TGCGCCAGCAGCTTGCAACACGAGACGCAGTATTTT
TRBJ2-7 | 14 | few | NA | TRBV6-1 | CASSQATGMHEQYF | TGTGCCAGCAGTCAAGCGACAGGAATGCACGAGCAGTACTTC
TRBJ1-5 | 15 | NA | NA | TRBV6-5 | CASSYFAGSNQPQHF | TGTGCCAGCAGTTACTTCGCAGGGTCCAATCAGCCCCAGCATTTT
TRBJ1-2 | 14 | few | TRBD1 | TRBV5-1 | CASRSTGTGVGYTF | TGCGCCAGCAGGTCTACAGGGACAGGGGTCGGCTACACCTTC
TRBJ1-1 | 14 | few | NA | TRBV9 | CASSVVSTNTEAFF | TGTGCCAGCAGCGTAGTCAGCACGAACACTGAAGCTTTCTTT
TRBJ2-7 | 15 | NA | NA | TRBV4-3 | CASSQFHRSSYEQYF | TGCGCCAGCAGCCAATTTCACAGGAGCTCCTACGAGCAGTACTTC
TRBJ2-2 | 15 | few | NA | TRBV12-3/TRBV12-4 | CASSLRGPNTGELFF | TGTGCCAGCAGTTTAAGGGGACCGAACACCGGGGAGCTGTTTTTT
TRBJ1-4 | 14 | few | NA | TRBV5-6 | CASSLQGDNEKLFF | TGTGCCAGCAGCCTGCAGGGTGATAATGAAAAACTGTTTTTT
TRBJ1-3 | 16 | NA | TRBD1 | TRBV19 | CASMDRGTRSGNTIYF | TGTGCCAGTATGGACAGGGGAACCCGCTCTGGAAACACCATATATTTT
TRBJ2-1 | 16 | NA | NA | TRBV9 | CASSVGGQSSYNEQFF | TGTGCCAGCAGCGTAGGAGGACAGAGCTCCTACAATGAGCAGTTCTTC
TRBJ1-1 | 13 | NA | NA | TRBV20-1 | CSARSQMNTEAFF | TGCAGTGCTAGATCCCAGATGAACACTGAAGCTTTCTTT
TRBJ2-7 | 13 | once | NA | TRBV10-3 | CAISSDTSYEQYF | TGTGCCATCAGTTCAGATACTTCCTACGAGCAGTACTTC
TRBJ2-1 | 15 | NA | TRBD1 | TRBV12-5 | CASASPDRGVDEQFF | TGTGCTAGTGCCTCCCCGGACAGGGGAGTCGATGAGCAGTTCTTC
TRBJ2-5 | 16 | NA | TRBD2 | TRBV20-1 | CSATGGLAGLQETQYF | TGCAGTGCTACCGGGGGGCTAGCGGGGCTCCAAGAGACCCAGTACTTC
TRBJ2-7 | 13 | many | NA | TRBV2 | CASSGGGPYEQYF | TGTGCCAGCAGTGGGGGGGGCCCCTACGAGCAGTACTTC
TRBJ2-1 | 14 | NA | NA | TRBV10-3 | CAISETAGNNEQFF | TGTGCCATCAGTGAAACGGCGGGCAACAATGAGCAGTTCTTC
TRBJ1-5 | 15 | few | NA | TRBV27 | CASTPGVGVHQPQHF | TGTGCCAGCACACCGGGGGTCGGCGTACATCAGCCCCAGCATTTT
TRBJ2-5 | 16 | NA | NA | TRBV5-1 | CASSVRPGGLQETQYF | TGCGCCAGCAGCGTACGGCCCGGTGGTCTCCAAGAGACCCAGTACTTC
TRBJ2-1 | 15 | few | TRBD2 | TRBV5-1 | CASSLGGTSRVVQFF | TGCGCCAGCAGCTTGGGTGGGACTAGCCGTGTGGTGCAGTTCTTC
TRBJ1-1 | 14 | few | NA | TRBV5-6 | CASSLQGRSTEAFF | TGTGCCAGCAGCTTGCAGGGGCGAAGCACTGAAGCTTTCTTT
TRBJ2-2 | 16 | NA | TRBD2 | TRBV6-5 | CASSYTGLVSTGELFF | TGTGCCAGCAGTTACACGGGACTAGTGAGCACCGGGGAGCTGTTTTTT
TRBJ1-3 | 10 | NA | NA | TRBV7-6 | CASTLRQGCF | TGTGCCAGCACCCTCCGGCAGGGCTGTTTT
TRBJ2-1 | 15 | few | NA | TRBV24-1 | CAIDSMRFSYNEQFF | TGTGCCATCGACAGTATGAGATTCTCCTACAATGAGCAGTTCTTC
TRBJ1-2 | 15 | many | NA | TRBV20-1 | CSARDVSGENYGYTF | TGCAGTGCTAGAGATGTTTCAGGGGAAAACTATGGCTACACCTTC
TRBJ1-6 | 15 | few | NA | TRBV7-2 | CASSSGGRIDSPLHF | TGTGCCAGCAGCTCGGGAGGGCGTATAGATTCACCCCTCCACTTT
TRBJ2-2 | 15 | NA | NA | TRBV14 | CASSHSDTYTGELFF | TGTGCCAGCAGCCACTCGGACACCTACACCGGGGAGCTGTTTTTT
TRBJ2-4 | 13 | few | NA | TRBV20-1 | CSARRTNKNIQYF | TGCAGTGCTAGGAGGACAAACAAAAACATTCAGTACTTC
TRBJ1-2 | 17 | many | NA | TRBV4-2 | CASSQDLASGTYWGYTF | TGTGCCAGCAGCCAAGATCTAGCCTCCGGGACGTATTGGGGCTACACCTTC
TRBJ2-1 | 14 | few | NA | TRBV7-3 | CASSSEGPYNEQFF | TGTGCCAGCAGCTCGGAAGGGCCTTACAATGAGCAGTTCTTC
TRBJ2-1 | 13 | NA | TRBD2 | TRBV20-1 | CSATSDPYNEQFF | TGCAGTGCAACTAGCGACCCCTACAATGAGCAGTTCTTC
TRBJ2-7 | 13 | NA | NA | TRBV25-1 | CASSPGARYEQYF | TGTGCCAGCAGTCCAGGGGCGCGCTACGAGCAGTACTTC
TRBJ1-1 | 15 | NA | NA | TRBV18 | CASSPPQPLNTEAFF | TGTGCCAGCTCACCACCTCAGCCGCTGAACACTGAAGCTTTCTTT
TRBJ2-1 | 17 | NA | NA | TRBV3-1 | CASSPLRGPLSYNEQFF | TGTGCCAGCAGCCCGCTGAGGGGCCCGCTCTCCTACAATGAGCAGTTCTTC
TRBJ2-1 | 12 | many | TRBD2 | TRBV24-1 | CATSTLAGPLFF | TGTGCCACCAGCACCTTAGCGGGCCCTCTGTTCTTC
TRBJ2-5 | 15 | NA | NA | TRBV5-8 | CASRPAGLIHEAQYF | TGTGCCAGCAGACCTGCGGGACTGATCCATGAGGCCCAGTACTTC
TRBJ2-3 | 13 | NA | NA | TRBV7-3 | CASSPAPKDTQYF | TGTGCCAGCAGCCCGGCCCCCAAAGATACGCAGTATTTT
TRBJ1-4 | 16 | NA | NA | TRBV4-1 | CASSQYDKPTNEKLFF | TGCGCCAGCAGCCAATATGACAAGCCAACTAATGAAAAACTGTTTTTT
TRBJ2-6 | 15 | few | NA | TRBV5-1 | CASSPGAAGANVLTF | TGCGCCAGCAGCCCGGGGGCGGCTGGGGCCAACGTCCTGACTTTC
TRBJ2-3 | 14 | NA | NA | TRBV7-6 | CASSPTQGTDTQYF | TGTGCCAGCAGCCCGACTCAGGGGACAGATACGCAGTATTTT
TRBJ2-5 | 14 | many | NA | TRBV10-3 | CAISESRTQETQYF | TGTGCCATCAGTGAGTCGCGGACGCAAGAGACCCAGTACTTC
TRBJ2-1 | 12 | few | NA | TRBV5-1 | CASSLFHNEQFF | TGCGCCAGCAGCTTGTTTCACAATGAGCAGTTCTTC
TRBJ1-1 | 16 | few | TRBD1 | TRBV6-5 | CASSYLRQGMNTEAFF | TGTGCCAGCAGTTACCTCCGACAGGGGATGAACACTGAAGCTTTCTTT
TRBJ2-1 | 15 | NA | NA | TRBV12-3/TRBV12-4 | CASSLALYVYNEQFF | TGTGCCAGCAGTTTAGCCCTATACGTATACAATGAGCAGTTCTTC
TRBJ2-7 | 15 | few | NA | TRBV20-1 | CSARVPGLPSYEQYF | TGCAGTGCTAGAGTTCCGGGACTCCCCTCCTACGAGCAGTACTTC
TRBJ1-6 | 19 | NA | TRBD1 | TRBV6-2/TRBV6-3 | CASSYATGSTYSYNSPLHF | TGTGCCAGCAGTTACGCGACAGGGTCCACCTACTCCTATAATTCACCCCTCCACTTT